This entry lists 17 T cell receptor beta chains sequenced from one sample in a study of human T cells and chemical hapten exposure. Sample time point: patch test 1, 2 weeks after DPC sensitization. Noted treatment: therapeutic diphenylcyclopropenone sensitization with weekly scalp DPC. TCRdb re-analysed the RACE reads in MiXCR, keeping a single row per CDR3 protein. The sample carries roughly 180,000 distinct CDR3 sequences, about a fifth recorded once. Sequenced here: whole blood, sampled in connection with sensitization to the hapten diphenylcyclopropenone (DPC). The origin of the receptors is a woman in her forties or fifties with alopecia areata. Some clones in this sample may be carry-over from other donors' samples.

The CDR3 loop is CATSGGRLLRTDTQYF. For the CDR3, the DNA is TGTGCCACCAGCGGAGGGCGGTTACTGCGCACAGATACGCAGTATTTT. The rearrangement uses TRBV15 and TRBJ2-3; possible D gene TRBD2, 6 bases. V shed 5 bases and J shed 1 base, with 16 bases lying between them. There are 16 residues in the CDR3. Germline-derived CDR1 and CDR2 are LNHNV and YYDKDF (reference sequence).

V and J are TRBV5-3 and TRBJ2-2; TRBD2 aligns across 14 bases. TRBV5-3 is an ORF, with its function uncertain. The CDR3 runs to 20 residues. V trimming: 4 bases; J trimming: 5 bases; junction bases outside the gene matches: 16. This chain's CDR3 is CARSQWPLTSGRAWTGELFF. DNA for the CDR3: TGTGCCAGAAGCCAATGGCCCCTGACTAGCGGGAGGGCCTGGACCGGGGAGCTGTTTTTT.

This rearrangement joins TRBV9 to TRBJ2-3, with 8 bases that match TRBD2. CDR1 and CDR2 (germline): SGDLS, YYNGEE. This CDR3 has 16 residues. The V segment lost 4 bases and the J segment 1 base; nucleotides outside the gene matches: 8. Here the CDR3 reads CASSRNSGGGTDTQYF. CDR3 sequence (DNA): TGTGCCAGCAGCCGTAATTCGGGGGGGGGCACAGATACGCAGTATTTT.

This clonotype was recorded many times. The chain joins TRBV7-9 to TRBJ2-5, with D perhaps given as TRBD1 or TRBD2 (5 bases each). CDR1 is SEHNR, CDR2 FQNEAQ, per germline (reference sequence). Trimming shortened V by 3 bases and J by 9 bases, and 8 bases separated the two germline ends. This CDR3 region has 11 residues. The CDR3 sequence: CASSLQGPQYF. As DNA, the CDR3 is TGTGCCAGCAGCTTGCAGGGACCCCAGTACTTC.

V and J are TRBV20-1 and TRBJ2-3; TRBD1 aligns across 8 bases. The CDR3 has 15 amino acids. In germline, CDR1 is DFQATT, CDR2 SNEGSKA (reference sequence). After removal of 5 bases from V and 1 base from J, the junction contained 8 bases not matched to a gene. CDR3 residues: CSAGDRRPRTDTQYF. The DNA for the CDR3 is TGCAGTGCTGGGGACAGGCGCCCTCGCACAGATACGCAGTATTTT.

This clonotype came up a few times. CDR3 DNA: TGTGCCAGCAGCTTAGCGGGAGGGCACTCCTACGAGCAGTACTTC. Protein: CASSLAGGHSYEQYF. This chain uses TRBV11-2 with TRBJ2-7; TRBD2 matches at 8 bases. Germline CDR1 and CDR2: SGHAT and FQNNGV. This CDR3 has 15 residues. The V and J ends lost 1 base and 0 bases, in that order; junction bases with no gene match: 2.

The sample holds a few counts of this clonotype. The chain couples TRBV5-1 to TRBJ1-2, with 10 bases aligning to TRBD1. CDR3 length: 15 amino acids. J lost 8 bases, V lost 4 bases, and 11 bases had no gene match. Germline assignment: CDR1 SGHRS and CDR2 YFSETQ. The CDR3, as DNA: TGCGCCAGCAGCCCTAGACAGGGGGCCTTTGTAGGCTACACCTTC. It encodes CASSPRQGAFVGYTF.

V usage is TRBV5-6 and J usage is TRBJ1-2, with D hard to call. This CDR3 spans 12 amino acids. The V end was cut by 7 bases, the J end by 5 bases, with 12 bases between. Germline CDR1 reads SGHDT; CDR2 reads YYEEEE. The CDR3 reads CASQNRGYGYTF. The CDR3 nucleotides read TGTGCCAGCCAGAACCGAGGTTATGGCTACACCTTC.

This clonotype was counted between two and nine times. V gene TRBV29-1 combines with J gene TRBJ2-1, with 12 bases identical to TRBD2. The V gene end was trimmed by 5 bases and the J gene end by 0 bases; junction bases not matched to a gene: 8. The CDR3 sequence is 17 residues long. Germline V gene data show CDR1 as SQVTM and CDR2 as ANQGSEA. CDR3 bases: TGCAGCGTTAAGACTAGCGGGAGTCGGGTCTCCTACAATGAGCAGTTCTTC. This codes for CSVKTSGSRVSYNEQFF.

The chain uses TRBV12-3 or TRBV12-4 and TRBJ1-2; the D gene is possibly TRBD1 (5 bases). V was trimmed by 6 bases and J by 2 bases, leaving 19 bases between them. This CDR3 contains 16 residues. The CDR3 coding sequence is TGTGCCAGCAGCCCCTCGGCGGGGGTAGGGAACTATGGCTACACCTTC. The encoded protein is CASSPSAGVGNYGYTF.

This clonotype was counted a few times. This chain joins TRBV10-3 and TRBJ2-3; no definite D call. V was clipped by 0 bases and J by 2 bases, with 12 bases between them. Germline CDR1 and CDR2: ENHRY and SYGVKD. This CDR3 spans 16 amino acids. This CDR3 is CAISESIGQATDTQYF. The CDR3 DNA reads as TGTGCCATCAGTGAGTCGATAGGGCAGGCCACAGATACGCAGTATTTT.

This clonotype was seen more than once but under ten times. This chain links TRBV5-1 with TRBJ2-1; 7 bases match TRBD1. V lost 4 bases to trimming and J lost 4 bases; unmatched junction nucleotides: 8. This CDR3 has 15 residues. The germline CDR1 and CDR2 sequences are SGHRS and YFSETQ. Here the CDR3 DNA reads TGCGCCAGCAGCATCCGGGACAGACTATACAATGAGCAGTTCTTC. This encodes CASSIRDRLYNEQFF.

This clonotype was observed at least ten times. The DNA for the CDR3 is TGCAGTGCCCCCTCCCTGCGCGGGAGTGCCGACGAGCAGTACTTC. It specifies CSAPSLRGSADEQYF. The chain links TRBV20-1 to TRBJ2-7; 7 bases are shared with TRBD2. J gave up 5 bases and V 6 bases, and 16 bases lay outside the gene matches. Germline CDR1 DFQATT, CDR2 SNEGSKA (reference sequence). The CDR3 is 15 amino acids.

V and J are TRBV5-6 and TRBJ1-1; perhaps TRBD1 as D (6 bases). V lost 4 bases and J 3 bases, leaving 16 bases between the germline ends. Looked up from germline, CDR1 is SGHDT and CDR2 is YYEEEE. The CDR3 covers 15 residues. CDR3 amino acids: CASSLNPTGYTEAFF. Written as DNA, the CDR3 is TGTGCCAGCAGCCTTAACCCGACAGGATACACTGAAGCTTTCTTT.

The chain has TRBV5-6 and TRBJ2-5; 7 positions agree with TRBD1. This CDR3 has 15 amino acids. With V trimmed by 4 bases and J by 5 bases, 11 bases remained unmatched. Germline loops: CDR1 SGHDT, CDR2 YYEEEE. The CDR3 loop is CASSGQEGPQETQYF. DNA for the CDR3: TGTGCCAGCAGCGGACAGGAAGGCCCTCAGGAGACCCAGTACTTC.

The V call is TRBV10-3, the J call TRBJ2-7, with D maybe TRBD2 (6 bases). The germline V gene encodes CDR1 ENHRY and CDR2 SYGVKD. The CDR3 spans 15 residues. The V end lost 2 bases, the J end lost 2 bases, and 13 bases lay between the germline ends. The CDR3 DNA reads TGTGCCATCAGTGAGGGGGTAGCGGACACCTACGAGCAGTACTTC. Its protein is CAISEGVADTYEQYF.

The chain is built from TRBV12-3 or TRBV12-4 and TRBJ1-1; no firm D call. The CDR3 has 14 residues. V gave up 6 bases and J gave up 3 bases, with 14 bases separating them. The CDR3 DNA reads as TGTGCCAGCAGCTTTTTCCGGGAGGACACTGAAGCTTTCTTT. Translated: CASSFFREDTEAFF.